Listed below are T cell receptor beta chains from one sample, sequenced in a study of blood T cell repertoires in COVID-19. The assay was immunoSEQ multiplex PCR, and TCRdb's table has in-frame clones only and misses some. The sample lists fewer than 85,000 clones; 80% to 90% were seen once. Sequenced input: peripheral blood. These receptors all come from a man in his forties or fifties with active COVID-19. CDR3s include the opening cysteine and the closing phenylalanine or tryptophan. A D gene is named only where the DNA matches it firmly. The size field is filled for only some rows; it gives once, few, many or a size class.

.,.,TRBJ2-1,TRBV5-6,CASSLRQGSYNEQFF
TRBD2,.,TRBJ2-1,TRBV7-2,CASSPVLGLAGFNEQFF
.,.,TRBJ1-1,TRBV7-2,CASSTRTDTEAFF
.,once,TRBJ1-1,TRBV5-1,CASSFGSLAGEAFF
.,.,TRBJ1-4,TRBV28,CASSLGAGKGTDATNEKLFF
.,.,TRBJ1-1,TRBV7-9,CASSLNQGEAFF
.,.,TRBJ2-2,TRBV4-1,CASSQEGLLNTGELFF
TRBD2,.,TRBJ2-5,TRBV28,CASSLAAGAETQYF
TRBD2,once,TRBJ2-4,TRBV3-1/TRBV3-2,CASSRLAENIQYF
.,.,TRBJ1-2,TRBV14,CASSQIATGGGYTF
.,.,TRBJ1-6,TRBV6-5,CASSVPGRSPLHF
.,once,TRBJ1-2,TRBV2,CASSDELNYGYTF
.,.,TRBJ1-5,TRBV6-5,CAIRYQGTHQPQHF
TRBD1,.,TRBJ2-3,TRBV6-5,CASSPYRGRTDTQYF
TRBD1,.,TRBJ2-6,TRBV5-1,CASSWQGTGGAGANVLTF
.,.,TRBJ1-5,TRBV5-8,CASSLAVSTQGDQPQHF